The 9 T cell receptor beta chains listed next were all sequenced from one sample in a study of T cell responses to AZD1222 COVID-19 vaccine. Generated by immunoSEQ multiplex PCR, the TCRdb table keeps only in-frame clones and is missing some. The sample holds about 130,000 clones, 80% to 90% seen once. The sequences come from peripheral blood, collected on day 0 of AZD1222 vaccination. These receptors were taken from an adult in good health.

The gene calls are TRBV27 and TRBJ1-5; D ambiguous. This CDR3 contains 13 residues. The V gene's germline CDR1 is MNHEY and CDR2 SMNVEV (reference sequence). Trimming stripped 4 bases from V and 3 bases from J, with 7 bases between. The CDR3 nucleotides are TGTGCCAGCAGTTGGGCAGACAATCAGCCCCAGCATTTT. Its translation is CASSWADNQPQHF.

The chain carries TRBV19 and TRBJ1-1; no reliable D call. Trimming left V 5 bases short and J 5 bases short, with 12 bases between. Germline CDR1 and CDR2: LNHDA and SQIVND (reference sequence). The CDR3 contains 13 residues. In DNA, the CDR3 is TGTGCCAGTAGTCTTCGCACCCTTACTGAAGCTTTCTTT. This codes for CASSLRTLTEAFF. The variable domain in full, completed from reference TRBV19 and TRBJ1-1, reads DGGITQSPKYLFRKEGQNVTLSCEQNLNHDAMYWYRQDPGQGLRLIYYSQIVNDFQKGDIAEGYSVSREKKESFPLTVTSAQKNPTAFYLCASSLRTLTEAFFGQGTRLTVV.

The chain uses TRBV9 and TRBJ1-5, with TRBD1 identical over 10 bases. The V and J ends lost 0 bases and 4 bases, in that order; junction bases with no gene match: 1. The CDR3 runs 15 residues. Germline lookup yields CDR1 SGDLS and CDR2 YYNGEE. The CDR3 coding sequence is TGTGCCAGCAGCGTAGGGACAGGGGGAAATCAGCCCCAGCATTTT. Translating it yields CASSVGTGGNQPQHF.

The V and J genes are TRBV9 and TRBJ2-5; 7 nucleotides agree with TRBD1. CDR3 length equals 18 residues. Germline CDR1 reads SGDLS; CDR2 reads YYNGEE. With V trimmed by 0 bases and J by 1 base, 12 bases remained unmatched. CDR3 DNA: TGTGCCAGCAGCGTAGGGCAGGGGGTGGCAAGGGGCCAAGAGACCCAGTACTTC. This encodes CASSVGQGVARGQETQYF.

This clone showed up just once. The chain recombines TRBV6-2 or TRBV6-3 with TRBJ2-1, with D perhaps TRBD2 (5 bases). Germline CDR1 and CDR2: MNHEY and SVGEGT. V was pared by 2 bases and J by 4 bases, with 9 bases between. This CDR3 is built from 14 residues. CDR3 nucleotide sequence: TGTGCCAGCAGTTACGTCCGGGGTTACAATGAGCAGTTCTTC. It is translated as CASSYVRGYNEQFF.

V usage is TRBV7-2 and J usage is TRBJ1-5; 7 nucleotides agree with TRBD1. Germline CDR1 is SGHTA and CDR2 is FQGNSA. The CDR3 is 13 amino acids. The ends lost 5 bases at V and 7 bases at J; junction bases unmatched: 5. CDR3 nucleotides: TGTGCCAGCAGCAATGACAGGGTCCAGCCCCAGCATTTT. Amino acid sequence: CASSNDRVQPQHF.

V is TRBV5-1 and J is TRBJ2-1; 9 bases fit TRBD1. The V and J ends lost 2 bases and 5 bases, in that order; junction bases with no gene match: 2. The CDR3 has 14 amino acids. Germline CDR1 and CDR2: SGHRS and YFSETQ. The CDR3 nucleotides read TGCGCCAGCAGCTTACGGACAGGGGACAATGAGCAGTTCTTC. This encodes CASSLRTGDNEQFF.

The chain joins TRBV9 to TRBJ1-1; the match to TRBD1 covers 8 bases. Trimming took 4 bases from V and 0 from J; bases not matched to a gene: 5. Germline V lookup: CDR1 SGDLS, CDR2 YYNGEE. The CDR3 spans 15 residues. CDR3 in amino acids: CASSPRTGMNTEAFF. CDR3 coding DNA: TGTGCCAGCAGCCCCCGGACAGGGATGAACACTGAAGCTTTCTTT.

The chain combines TRBV28 with TRBJ1-3; possibly TRBD1 for D (5 bases). Trimming stripped 5 bases from V and 0 bases from J, with 11 bases between. Per germline, CDR1 MDHEN and CDR2 SYDVKM. The CDR3 contains 15 residues. The DNA for the CDR3 is TGTGCCAGCAGTCCGGGGCTATCCTCTGGAAACACCATATATTTT. This gives the protein CASSPGLSSGNTIYF.